The sequence of this TCR beta chain was determined in a study of blood T cell repertoires in COVID-19. Here immunoSEQ multiplex PCR was the method, and the copy in TCRdb shows in-frame clones only, minus some. The data show roughly 400,000 clones, with roughly 86% seen just once and 2% to 2.5% held by the top ten. The CDR3 covers 14 residues. Germline assignment: CDR1 LNHDA and CDR2 SQIVND (reference sequence). V lost 4 bases to trimming and J lost 8 bases; unmatched junction nucleotides: 1. The chain joins TRBV19 to TRBJ1-6, with 11 positions matching TRBD1. The TCR was taken from a woman aged 60-75 years with COVID-19, enrolled during active disease. The sample comprised peripheral blood. For the CDR3, the DNA is TGTGCCAGTAGTACGGACAGGGGGCATTCACCCCTCCACTTT. Protein sequence: CASSTDRGHSPLHF.